These 19 T cell receptor beta chains were sequenced from one sample in a study of blood T cell repertoires in COVID-19. Libraries were prepared by immunoSEQ multiplex PCR; TCRdb keeps only in-frame clonotypes and omits some of them. The sample shows roughly 38,000 clones, about 70% of them seen only once. Sequencing was carried out using peripheral blood. All receptors derive from a man between 65 and 80 years old with active or convalescent COVID-19.

This sequence joins TRBV2 and TRBJ2-7; 7 positions agree with TRBD1. Germline V lookup: CDR1 SNHLY, CDR2 FYNNEI. The CDR3 extends over 14 amino acids. With V trimmed by 2 bases and J by 1 base, 2 bases remained unmatched. The CDR3 nucleotides read TGTGCCAGCAGTGAAAAGACAGGGTCCTACGAGCAGTACTTC. Encoded protein: CASSEKTGSYEQYF.

The V and J genes are TRBV5-1 and TRBJ1-5; 8 positions agree with TRBD1. The germline V gene encodes CDR1 SGHRS and CDR2 YFSETQ. The V gene end was trimmed by 7 bases and the J gene end by 1 base; junction bases not matched to a gene: 4. The CDR3 covers 14 residues. This chain's CDR3 is CASSGGESNQPQHF. The DNA of the CDR3 is TGCGCCAGCTCAGGGGGCGAGAGCAATCAGCCCCAGCATTTT. Drawing the rest from reference TRBV5-1 and TRBJ1-5, the complete variable domain is KAGVTQTPRYLIKTRGQQVTLSCSPISGHRSVSWYQQTPGQGLQFLFEYFSETQRNKGNFPGRFSGRQFSNSRSEMNVSTLELGDSALYLCASSGGESNQPQHFGDGTRLSIL.

V and J are TRBV19 and TRBJ2-1; TRBD1 matches at 8 bases. Germline assignment: CDR1 LNHDA and CDR2 SQIVND (reference sequence). This CDR3 is 14 amino acids long. Germline trimming cut 7 bases from V and 7 bases from J; bases unmatched to any gene: 9. DNA for the CDR3: TGTGCCAGTACGCCGGCAGGGGGCAGGAATGAGCAGTTCTTC. Translated: CASTPAGGRNEQFF.

CDR3 residues: CASSGTGQGIEQFF. The DNA for the CDR3 is TGCGCCAGCAGCGGAACGGGACAGGGTATTGAGCAGTTCTTC. The chain combines TRBV5-1 with TRBJ2-1, with TRBD1 identical over 9 bases. The CDR3 sequence is 14 residues long. Looked up from germline, CDR1 is SGHRS and CDR2 is YFSETQ. The V and J ends lost 4 bases and 9 bases, in that order; junction bases with no gene match: 8.

This clone has just one count. V is TRBV6-5 and J is TRBJ2-5, with D possibly being TRBD2 (6 bases). Germline V gene data show CDR1 as MNHEY and CDR2 as SVGAGI. This CDR3 spans 12 amino acids. V lost 5 bases, J lost 5 bases, and 9 bases lay in between. The chain's CDR3 is CASSPRGETQYF. In DNA form, the CDR3 reads TGTGCCAGCAGTCCTCGGGGGGAGACCCAGTACTTC.

This chain uses TRBV28 with TRBJ2-3; D is possibly TRBD2 (5 bases). Germline V gene sequence: CDR1 MDHEN, CDR2 SYDVKM. Trimming shortened V by 8 bases and J by 2 bases, and 11 bases separated the two germline ends. This CDR3 spans 13 amino acids. The CDR3 DNA reads as TGTGCCAGCTCCGGGGAACTCACAGATACGCAGTATTTT. Its protein is CASSGELTDTQYF.

The V and J genes are TRBV6-4 and TRBJ2-2; D is perhaps TRBD2 (6 bases). Germline V gene sequence: CDR1 MRHNA, CDR2 SNTAGT. The CDR3 spans 12 residues. V was shortened by 6 bases and J by 7 bases, with 9 bases between the two germline ends. The CDR3, as DNA: TGTGCCAGCAGGACTAGTAGCGGGGAGCTGTTTTTT. This gives the protein CASRTSSGELFF.

The V call is TRBV18, the J call TRBJ1-5, with 9 bases identical to TRBD1. The CDR3 runs 14 residues. V shed 3 bases and J 9 bases; nucleotides not matched to a gene: 6. CDR1 is KGHSH, CDR2 LQKENI, per germline. The DNA of the CDR3 is TGTGCCAGCTCACCCGGACAGGGGAAGGGGCCCCAGCATTTT. Residues: CASSPGQGKGPQHF.

The chain employs TRBV7-6 and TRBJ1-2; D may be TRBD1 (5 bases). Trimming cost V 5 bases and J 8 bases, with 21 bases left between them. CDR1 is SGHVS, CDR2 FNYEAQ, per germline. The CDR3 loop spans 15 amino acids. CDR3 in DNA: TGTGCCAGCAGCAAAACCCTTGGGACTGCGGGCGGCTACACCTTC. Translating gives CASSKTLGTAGGYTF. The complete variable domain, with remaining parts taken from reference TRBV7-6 and TRBJ1-2, reads GAGVSQSPRYKVTKRGQDVALRCDPISGHVSLYWYRQALGQGPEFLTYFNYEAQQDKSGLPNDRFSAERPEGSISTLTIQRTEQRDSAMYRCASSKTLGTAGGYTFGSGTRLTVV.

This clone was recorded a few times. This rearrangement joins TRBV5-6 to TRBJ1-2, with D possibly TRBD1 on 5 matching bases. The germline CDR1 and CDR2 sequences are SGHDT and YYEEEE. Trimming pared 4 bases from V and 4 bases from J, leaving 8 bases between. This CDR3 spans 12 amino acids. CDR3 loop: CASSPGVYGYTF. The CDR3 bases are TGTGCCAGCAGCCCGGGGGTCTATGGCTACACCTTC.

V usage is TRBV6-5 and J usage is TRBJ2-7; TRBD1 might be the D (6 bases). V dropped 10 bases and J dropped 5 bases, with 18 bases sitting between them. Germline V gene sequence: CDR1 MNHEY, CDR2 SVGAGI. The CDR3 sequence is 13 residues long. The CDR3 sequence is CATWRRGSHEQYF. As DNA, the CDR3 is TGTGCCACTTGGCGCAGGGGAAGCCACGAGCAGTACTTC.

A few counts support this clone. The J gene is TRBJ1-2, the V gene TRBV28, with 7 bases aligning to TRBD1. The germline gives CDR1 MDHEN, CDR2 SYDVKM. V lost 7 bases, J lost 5 bases, and 10 bases stayed unmatched. The CDR3 runs 14 residues. The CDR3 loop reads CASTPGTVLYGYTF. CDR3 nucleotide sequence: TGTGCCAGCACCCCCGGGACAGTTCTATATGGCTACACCTTC.

This chain uses TRBV2 with TRBJ1-1; D may be TRBD1 (5 bases). Germline V lookup: CDR1 SNHLY, CDR2 FYNNEI. Trimming shortened V by 4 bases and J by 3 bases, and 9 bases separated the two germline ends. The CDR3 loop spans 13 amino acids. The chain's CDR3 is CASSAARDTEAFF. CDR3 DNA sequence: TGTGCCAGCAGTGCCGCCAGGGACACTGAAGCTTTCTTT.

The V and J genes are TRBV24-1 and TRBJ1-2, with a tentative D call TRBD1 (6 bases). V lost 7 bases to trimming and J lost 8 bases, with 16 bases between them. CDR3 length: 13 amino acids. From germline, CDR1 is KGHDR and CDR2 SFDVKD. DNA of the CDR3: TGTGCCACCAGCCGGGACACCCTGGGGGGCTACACCTTC. This gives the protein CATSRDTLGGYTF.

This rearrangement joins TRBV28 to TRBJ1-5; no reliable D call. The CDR3 consists of 12 residues. In germline, CDR1 is MDHEN, CDR2 SYDVKM. The ends were cut back, 6 bases at V and 2 bases at J, with 5 bases in the middle. CDR3 sequence reads: CASSGGNQPQHF. CDR3 sequence (DNA): TGTGCCAGCAGCGGTGGCAATCAGCCCCAGCATTTT.

The chain joins TRBV30 to TRBJ1-1; 8 bases are a match to TRBD1. The CDR3 has 14 amino acids. J gave up 4 bases and V 1 base, and 5 bases lay outside the gene matches. CDR1 GTSNPN and CDR2 SVGIG come from the germline V gene (reference sequence). The CDR3: CAWSGDRGVTEAFF. CDR3 bases: TGTGCCTGGAGTGGAGACAGGGGTGTCACTGAAGCTTTCTTT.

The chain links TRBV6-5 to TRBJ2-3, with a weak D call TRBD1 (6 bases). V lost 6 bases and J lost 11, with 15 bases in between. The CDR3 consists of 12 residues. Germline CDR1 MNHEY, CDR2 SVGAGI. In DNA form, the CDR3 reads TGTGCCAGCAGCTTACGACAGGACAGGCAGTATTTT. It specifies CASSLRQDRQYF.

The table lists this clone with a count of one. This chain connects TRBV3-1 (or the pseudogene TRBV3-2) to TRBJ2-2; TRBD2 aligns across 8 bases. Germline V lookup: CDR1 LGHDT, CDR2 YNNKEL (reference sequence). Trimming removed 4 bases from V and 4 bases from J; junction bases left unmatched: 8. The CDR3 consists of 16 residues. Here the CDR3 DNA reads TGTGCCAGCAGCCCAGTCGGGGCGGGGGGCACCGGGGAGCTGTTTTTT. Translated: CASSPVGAGGTGELFF.

The chain joins TRBV6-2 or TRBV6-3 to TRBJ1-4; TRBD1 agrees at 9 bases. Germline loops: CDR1 MNHEY, CDR2 SVGEGT. The J segment lost 8 bases and the V segment lost 6 bases, leaving 10 bases of the junction unmatched. CDR3 length: 15 residues. The CDR3 sequence: CASSTRDREGEKLFF. The CDR3 DNA sequence: TGTGCCAGCAGCACACGGGACAGGGAAGGAGAAAAACTGTTTTTT.